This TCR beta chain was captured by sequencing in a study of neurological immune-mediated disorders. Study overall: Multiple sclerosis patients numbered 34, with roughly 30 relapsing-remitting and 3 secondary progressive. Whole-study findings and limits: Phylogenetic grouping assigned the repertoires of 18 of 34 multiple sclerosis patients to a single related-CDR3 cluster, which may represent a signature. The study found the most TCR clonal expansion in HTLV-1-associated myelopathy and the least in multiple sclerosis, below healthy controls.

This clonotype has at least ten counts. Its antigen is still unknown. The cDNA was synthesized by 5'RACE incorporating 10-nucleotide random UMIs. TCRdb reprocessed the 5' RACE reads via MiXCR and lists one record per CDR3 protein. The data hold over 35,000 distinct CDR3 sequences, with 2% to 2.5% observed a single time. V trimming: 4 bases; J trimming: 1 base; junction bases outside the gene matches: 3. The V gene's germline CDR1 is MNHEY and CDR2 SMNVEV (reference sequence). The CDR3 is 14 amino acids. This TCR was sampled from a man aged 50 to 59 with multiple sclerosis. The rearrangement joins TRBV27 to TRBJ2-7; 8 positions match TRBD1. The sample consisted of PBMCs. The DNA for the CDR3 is TGTGCCAGCAGTTCGGACAGGGTATCCTACGAGCAGTACTTC. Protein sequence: CASSSDRVSYEQYF.